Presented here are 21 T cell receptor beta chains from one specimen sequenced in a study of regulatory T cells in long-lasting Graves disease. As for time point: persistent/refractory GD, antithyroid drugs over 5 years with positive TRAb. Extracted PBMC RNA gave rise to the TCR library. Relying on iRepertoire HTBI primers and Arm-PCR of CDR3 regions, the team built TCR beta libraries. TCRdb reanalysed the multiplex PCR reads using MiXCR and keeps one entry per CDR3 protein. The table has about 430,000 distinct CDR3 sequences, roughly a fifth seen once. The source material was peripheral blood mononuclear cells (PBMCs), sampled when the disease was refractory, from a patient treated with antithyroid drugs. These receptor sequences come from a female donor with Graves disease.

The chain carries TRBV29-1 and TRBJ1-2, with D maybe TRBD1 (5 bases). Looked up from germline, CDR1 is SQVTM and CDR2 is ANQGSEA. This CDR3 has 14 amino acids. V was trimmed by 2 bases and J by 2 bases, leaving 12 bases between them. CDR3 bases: TGCAGCGTTGAATGGGCAGGGCGCAACTATGGCTACACCTTC. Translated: CSVEWAGRNYGYTF.

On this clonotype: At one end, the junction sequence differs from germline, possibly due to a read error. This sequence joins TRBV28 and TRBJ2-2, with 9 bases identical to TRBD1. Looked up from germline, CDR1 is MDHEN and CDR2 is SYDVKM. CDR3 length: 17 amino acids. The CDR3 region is CASSHQTGGTNTGELLF. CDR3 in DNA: TGTGCCAGCAGTCACCAGACAGGGGGTACGAACACCGGGGAGCTGCTTTTT.

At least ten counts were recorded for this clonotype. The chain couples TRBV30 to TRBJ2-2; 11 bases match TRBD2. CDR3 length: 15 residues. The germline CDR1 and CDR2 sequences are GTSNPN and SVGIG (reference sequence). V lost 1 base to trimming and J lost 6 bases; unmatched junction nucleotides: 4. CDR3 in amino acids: CAWSDSGRGAGELFF. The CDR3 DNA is TGTGCCTGGAGTGATAGCGGGAGGGGCGCCGGGGAGCTGTTTTTT.

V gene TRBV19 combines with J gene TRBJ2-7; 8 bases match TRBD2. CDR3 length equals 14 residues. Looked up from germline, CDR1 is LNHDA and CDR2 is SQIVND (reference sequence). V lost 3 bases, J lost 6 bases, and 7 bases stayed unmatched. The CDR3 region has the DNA TGTGCCAGTAGTATCGACGGGAGGGCCGCCGAGCAGTACTTC. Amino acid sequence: CASSIDGRAAEQYF.

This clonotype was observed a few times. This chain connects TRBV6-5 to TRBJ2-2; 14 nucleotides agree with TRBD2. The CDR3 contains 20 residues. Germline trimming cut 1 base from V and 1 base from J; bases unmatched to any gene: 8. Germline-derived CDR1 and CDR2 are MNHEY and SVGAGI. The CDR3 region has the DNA TGTGCCAGCAGTTACTTCCGACTAGCGGGAGGGCCTTGGAACACCGGGGAGCTGTTTTTT. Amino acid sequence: CASSYFRLAGGPWNTGELFF.

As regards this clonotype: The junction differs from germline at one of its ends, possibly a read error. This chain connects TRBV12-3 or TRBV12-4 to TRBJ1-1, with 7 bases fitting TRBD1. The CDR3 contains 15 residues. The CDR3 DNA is TGTGCCGGCAGTCCCAACAGGGGTCTGAACACTGAAGCTTTCTTT. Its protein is CAGSPNRGLNTEAFF.

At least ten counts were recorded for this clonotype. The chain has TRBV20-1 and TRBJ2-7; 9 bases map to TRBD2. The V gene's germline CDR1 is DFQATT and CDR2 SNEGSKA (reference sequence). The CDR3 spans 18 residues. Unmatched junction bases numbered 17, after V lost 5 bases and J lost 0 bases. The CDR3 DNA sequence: TGCAGTGCTCCCATCAGGTCTAGCGGGATGGCCCCCTCCTACGAGCAGTACTTC. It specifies CSAPIRSSGMAPSYEQYF.

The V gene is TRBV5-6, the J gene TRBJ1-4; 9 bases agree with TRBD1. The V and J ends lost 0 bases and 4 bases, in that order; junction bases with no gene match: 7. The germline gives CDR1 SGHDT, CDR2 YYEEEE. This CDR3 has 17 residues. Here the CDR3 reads CASSLDRGHGYNEKLFF. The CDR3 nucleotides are TGTGCCAGCAGCTTGGACAGGGGGCATGGATATAATGAAAAACTGTTTTTT.

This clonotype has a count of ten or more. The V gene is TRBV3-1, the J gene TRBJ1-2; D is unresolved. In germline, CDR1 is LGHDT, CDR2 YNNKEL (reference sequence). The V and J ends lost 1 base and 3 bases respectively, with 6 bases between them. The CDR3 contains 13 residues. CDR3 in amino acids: CASSQVQYYGYTF. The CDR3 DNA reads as TGTGCCAGCAGCCAAGTACAGTACTATGGCTACACCTTC.

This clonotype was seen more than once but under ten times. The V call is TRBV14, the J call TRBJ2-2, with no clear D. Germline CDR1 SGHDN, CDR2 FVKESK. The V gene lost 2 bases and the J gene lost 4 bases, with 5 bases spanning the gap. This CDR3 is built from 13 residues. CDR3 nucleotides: TGTGCCAGCAGCCAAAGGAGCACCGGGGAGCTGTTTTTT. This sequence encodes CASSQRSTGELFF.

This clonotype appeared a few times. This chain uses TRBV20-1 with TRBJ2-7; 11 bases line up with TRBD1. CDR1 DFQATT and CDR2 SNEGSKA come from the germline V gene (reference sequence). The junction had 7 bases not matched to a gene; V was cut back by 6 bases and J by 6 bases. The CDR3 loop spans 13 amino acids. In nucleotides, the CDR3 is TGCAGTGCAACCGGGACAGGGGGAAGCGAGCAGTACTTC. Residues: CSATGTGGSEQYF.

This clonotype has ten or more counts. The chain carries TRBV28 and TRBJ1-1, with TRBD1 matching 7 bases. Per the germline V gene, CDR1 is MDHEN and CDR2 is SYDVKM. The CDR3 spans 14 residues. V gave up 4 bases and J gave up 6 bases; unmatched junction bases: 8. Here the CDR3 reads CASSSWTGASEAFF. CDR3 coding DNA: TGTGCCAGCAGTTCCTGGACAGGTGCGTCTGAAGCTTTCTTT. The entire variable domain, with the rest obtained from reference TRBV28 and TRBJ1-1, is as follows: DVKVTQSSRYLVKRTGEKVFLECVQDMDHENMFWYRQDPGLGLRLIYFSYDVKMKEKGDIPEGYSVSREKKERFSLILESASTNQTSMYLCASSSWTGASEAFFGQGTRLTVV.

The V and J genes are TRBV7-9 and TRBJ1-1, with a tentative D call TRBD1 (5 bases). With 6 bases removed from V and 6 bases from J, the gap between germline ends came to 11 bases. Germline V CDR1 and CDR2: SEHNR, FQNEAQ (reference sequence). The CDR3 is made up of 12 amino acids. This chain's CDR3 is CASRGRQAEAFF. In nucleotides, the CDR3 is TGTGCCAGCAGGGGACGGCAGGCTGAAGCTTTCTTT.

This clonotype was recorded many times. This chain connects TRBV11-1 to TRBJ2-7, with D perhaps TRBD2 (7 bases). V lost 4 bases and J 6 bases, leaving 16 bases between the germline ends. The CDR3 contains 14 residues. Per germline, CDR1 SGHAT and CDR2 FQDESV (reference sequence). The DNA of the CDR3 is TGTGCCAGCAGCTCGATGGGAGGGGGGTCCGAGCAGTACTTC. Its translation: CASSSMGGGSEQYF.

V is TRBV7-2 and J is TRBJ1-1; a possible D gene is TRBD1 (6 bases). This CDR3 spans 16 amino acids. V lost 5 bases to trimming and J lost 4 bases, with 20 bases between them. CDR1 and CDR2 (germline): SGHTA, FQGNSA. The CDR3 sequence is CASSPGWRGSSTEAFF. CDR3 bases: TGTGCCAGCAGCCCAGGTTGGAGGGGGAGTAGCACTGAAGCTTTCTTT.

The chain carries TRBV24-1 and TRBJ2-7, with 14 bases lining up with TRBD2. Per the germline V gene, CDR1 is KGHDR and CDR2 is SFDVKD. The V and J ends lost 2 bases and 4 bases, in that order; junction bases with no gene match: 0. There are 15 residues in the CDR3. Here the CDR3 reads CATSDWTSGRYEQYF. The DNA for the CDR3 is TGTGCCACCAGTGATTGGACTAGCGGGAGGTACGAGCAGTACTTC.

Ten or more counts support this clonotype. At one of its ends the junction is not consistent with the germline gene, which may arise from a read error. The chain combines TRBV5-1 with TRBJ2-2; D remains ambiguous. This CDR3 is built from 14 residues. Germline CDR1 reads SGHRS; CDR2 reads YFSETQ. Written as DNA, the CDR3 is TGTGCCAGCAGCTTCGCGGCGAACACCGGGGAGCTGTTTTTT. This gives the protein CASSFAANTGELFF.

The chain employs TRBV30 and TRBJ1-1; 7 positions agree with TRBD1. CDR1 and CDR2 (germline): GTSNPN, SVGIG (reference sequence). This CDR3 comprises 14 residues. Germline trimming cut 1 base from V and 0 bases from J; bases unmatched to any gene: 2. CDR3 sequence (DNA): TGTGCCTGGAGTGGGGACAGTCTGAACACTGAAGCTTTCTTT. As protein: CAWSGDSLNTEAFF.

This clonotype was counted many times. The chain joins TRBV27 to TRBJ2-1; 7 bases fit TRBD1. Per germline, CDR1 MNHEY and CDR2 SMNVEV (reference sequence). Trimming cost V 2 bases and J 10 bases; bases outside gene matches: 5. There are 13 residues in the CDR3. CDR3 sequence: CASSLHGTAEQFF. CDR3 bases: TGTGCCAGCAGTTTACACGGGACAGCGGAGCAGTTCTTC.

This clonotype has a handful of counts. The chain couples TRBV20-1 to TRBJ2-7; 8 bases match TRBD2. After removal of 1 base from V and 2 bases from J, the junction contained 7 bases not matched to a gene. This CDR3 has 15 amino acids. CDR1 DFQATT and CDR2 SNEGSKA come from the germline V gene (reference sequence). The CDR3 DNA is TGCAGTGCTAGAGTCCGACTAGCGAGCACCTACGAGCAGTACTTC. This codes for CSARVRLASTYEQYF.

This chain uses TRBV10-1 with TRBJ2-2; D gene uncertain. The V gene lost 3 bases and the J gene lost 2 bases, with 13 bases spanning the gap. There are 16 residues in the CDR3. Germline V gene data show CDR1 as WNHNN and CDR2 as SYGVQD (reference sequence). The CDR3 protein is CASSDQGLINTGELFF. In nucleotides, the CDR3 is TGCGCCAGCAGTGATCAAGGGCTAATAAACACCGGGGAGCTGTTTTTT.